These 28 T cell receptor beta chains originate from one sample sequenced in a study of cytomegalovirus exposure and HLA in healthy donors. PCR primers comprised 60 Vbeta and 13 Jbeta primers. Repertoires were generated with immunoSEQ multiplex PCR, while TCRdb's copy carries only in-frame clones and drops some. Among under 200,000 clones listed, roughly four fifths were seen once. Sequenced input: PBMCs. Every receptor here comes from a woman aged 18-29 years in good health and CMV-seropositive.

The rearrangement joins TRBV4-1 to TRBJ1-2; D not resolved. This CDR3 region has 15 residues. The V gene's germline CDR1 is MGHRA and CDR2 YSYEKL. V lost 1 base and J lost 4, with 13 bases in between. The CDR3 here is CASSQAGEGGYGYTF. The CDR3 coding sequence is TGCGCCAGCAGCCAAGCCGGGGAGGGTGGCTATGGCTACACCTTC.

V usage is TRBV4-2 and J usage is TRBJ1-6, with D possibly being TRBD1 (5 bases). Trimming shortened V by 1 base and J by 10 bases, and 5 bases separated the two germline ends. CDR3 length: 12 residues. Germline CDR1 and CDR2: LGHNA and YNFKEQ. CDR3 amino acids: CASSQGGSPLHF. Here the CDR3 DNA reads TGTGCCAGCAGCCAAGGGGGCTCACCCCTCCACTTT.

This clone showed up just a few times. This chain links TRBV6-1 with TRBJ2-3; the match to TRBD1 covers 8 bases. The CDR3 length is 15 residues. The trim removed 2 bases at V and 6 bases at J, leaving 7 bases unmatched. Germline V gene lookup returns CDR1 MNHNS and CDR2 SASEGT. CDR3 sequence (DNA): TGTGCCAGCAGTGAATTACAGGGGGGTACGGATACGCAGTATTTT. It specifies CASSELQGGTDTQYF.

V and J are TRBV7-2 and TRBJ2-3, with 12 bases lining up with TRBD2. This CDR3 spans 15 amino acids. Trimming took 3 bases from V and 11 from J; bases not matched to a gene: 9. CDR1 SGHTA and CDR2 FQGNSA come from the germline V gene. The CDR3 spells CASSFYGTSGSLQYF. The DNA for the CDR3 is TGTGCCAGCAGCTTTTACGGGACTAGCGGGTCCTTGCAGTATTTT.

J is TRBJ2-6 and V is TRBV19, with D perhaps TRBD2 (5 bases). This CDR3 is built from 16 residues. The V end lost 1 base, the J end lost 2 bases, and 9 bases lay between the germline ends. Germline values: CDR1 LNHDA, CDR2 SQIVND (reference sequence). The CDR3 region has the DNA TGTGCCAGTAGTATAGGAACCGGGACTGGGGCCAACGTCCTGACTTTC. The encoded protein is CASSIGTGTGANVLTF. The variable domain in full, with the rest retrieved from reference TRBV19 and TRBJ2-6, is DGGITQSPKYLFRKEGQNVTLSCEQNLNHDAMYWYRQDPGQGLRLIYYSQIVNDFQKGDIAEGYSVSREKKESFPLTVTSAQKNPTAFYLCASSIGTGTGANVLTFGAGSRLTVL.

The chain is built from TRBV5-1 and TRBJ2-5, with TRBD2 matching 9 bases. Germline V lookup: CDR1 SGHRS, CDR2 YFSETQ. The CDR3 runs to 15 residues. V dropped 0 bases and J dropped 2; count of bases not matched to a gene: 2. In nucleotides, the CDR3 is TGCGCCAGCAGCTTGGGACTAGCGGTACAAGAGACCCAGTACTTC. This sequence encodes CASSLGLAVQETQYF.

The chain joins TRBV9 to TRBJ1-2, with TRBD1 identical over 10 bases. Germline CDR1 SGDLS, CDR2 YYNGEE. J was trimmed by 7 bases and V by 0 bases; bases with no gene match: 6. The CDR3 covers 15 residues. The CDR3 spells CASSVGQGAKGGYTF. The CDR3 DNA follows: TGTGCCAGCAGCGTAGGACAGGGGGCAAAGGGTGGCTACACCTTC.

This rearrangement joins TRBV15 to TRBJ2-7, with 7 bases aligning to TRBD1. The CDR3 spans 14 residues. V trimming: 3 bases; J trimming: 3 bases; junction bases outside the gene matches: 5. From germline, CDR1 is LNHNV and CDR2 YYDKDF (reference sequence). CDR3 amino acids: CATSRGTARYEQYF. CDR3 in DNA: TGTGCCACCAGCAGGGGGACAGCGCGCTACGAGCAGTACTTC.

This rearrangement joins TRBV6-1 to TRBJ1-3; the match to TRBD1 covers 9 bases. The germline gives CDR1 MNHNS, CDR2 SASEGT. Trimming removed 3 bases from V and 2 bases from J; junction bases left unmatched: 5. This CDR3 contains 16 residues. The CDR3 reads CASSETGGEAGNTIYF. As DNA, the CDR3 is TGTGCCAGCAGTGAGACAGGGGGTGAGGCTGGAAACACCATATATTTT.

The chain recombines TRBV4-1 with TRBJ2-7; D possibly corresponds to TRBD2 (6 bases). Trimming removed 4 bases at V and 7 bases at J, with 20 bases between. Germline V gene lookup returns CDR1 MGHRA and CDR2 YSYEKL. The CDR3 spans 15 residues. The CDR3 reads CASSPDRLGGREQYV. The CDR3 DNA sequence: TGCGCCAGCAGCCCAGACCGACTCGGAGGGAGGGAGCAGTACGTC.

The chain uses TRBV4-1 and TRBJ2-1; 8 nucleotides align to TRBD2. Germline CDR1 is MGHRA and CDR2 is YSYEKL. V was pared by 1 base and J by 5 bases, with 10 bases of the junction left unmatched. CDR3 size: 17 residues. The CDR3 DNA reads as TGCGCCAGCAGCCAAGGCCCGGGGGGGGGCCGTAACAATGAGCAGTTCTTC. It yields the protein CASSQGPGGGRNNEQFF.

The CDR3 spells CASSLLAGDNEQFF. The CDR3, as DNA: TGTGCCAGCAGCTTACTAGCGGGGGATAATGAGCAGTTCTTC. The V and J genes are TRBV7-9 and TRBJ2-1; 10 nucleotides agree with TRBD2. Germline-derived CDR1 and CDR2 are SEHNR and FQNEAQ (reference sequence). Trimming cost V 2 bases and J 7 bases; bases outside gene matches: 2. This CDR3 spans 14 amino acids.

The count of this clone is one. The CDR3 nucleotides are TGTGCCAGCAGAGGAGCGGGGACGGCGCCAGAGACCCAGTACTTC. Translated, it gives CASRGAGTAPETQYF. This chain connects TRBV2 to TRBJ2-5, with TRBD2 matching over 7 bases. The CDR3 spans 15 residues. J gave up 4 bases and V 6 bases, and 11 bases lay outside the gene matches. Germline V gene data show CDR1 as SNHLY and CDR2 as FYNNEI.

This chain connects TRBV30 to TRBJ2-1; 9 nucleotides align to TRBD2. Trimming took 4 bases from V and 4 from J; bases not matched to a gene: 8. The CDR3 totals 15 residues. Germline lookup yields CDR1 GTSNPN and CDR2 SVGIG (reference sequence). CDR3 sequence (DNA): TGTGCCTGGACCCCCGGGCTAGCGGGATACAATGAGCAGTTCTTC. Protein product: CAWTPGLAGYNEQFF.

The chain uses TRBV11-3 and TRBJ1-2, with TRBD1 as a possible D gene (6 bases). This CDR3 comprises 13 residues. Germline assignment: CDR1 SGHNT and CDR2 YENEEA. Deletions cut 5 bases from V and 8 bases from J, with 15 bases between. This CDR3 is CASSPYRVGGYTF. The CDR3 DNA sequence: TGTGCCAGCAGCCCCTACAGGGTCGGCGGCTACACCTTC.

V usage is TRBV15 and J usage is TRBJ2-5, with D possibly TRBD1 on 6 matching bases. Germline CDR1 and CDR2: LNHNV and YYDKDF (reference sequence). V lost 2 bases and J 0 bases, leaving 13 bases between the germline ends. The CDR3 sequence is 16 residues long. CDR3 sequence reads: CATSRYGQTNQETQYF. The CDR3 nucleotides read TGTGCCACCAGCAGATACGGACAGACGAACCAAGAGACCCAGTACTTC.

V is TRBV11-2 and J is TRBJ2-5; D is unclear. Per the germline V gene, CDR1 is SGHAT and CDR2 is FQNNGV. The CDR3 length is 16 residues. The V and J ends lost 1 base and 1 base respectively, with 13 bases between them. The CDR3 bases are TGTGCCAGCAGCTTAGGGCGGTTTCCCACCCAAGAGACCCAGTACTTC. Translation gives CASSLGRFPTQETQYF.

The DNA of the CDR3 is TGCGCCAGCAGCGAATCTCTAGCGACTAGCACAGATACGCAGTATTTT. Translating it yields CASSESLATSTDTQYF. The rearrangement links TRBV5-1 to TRBJ2-3; the D gene is possibly TRBD2 (6 bases). The V gene's germline CDR1 is SGHRS and CDR2 YFSETQ. CDR3 length: 16 amino acids. Deletions cut 4 bases from V and 0 bases from J, with 15 bases between. The full variable domain, rest sourced from reference TRBV5-1 and TRBJ2-3, is KAGVTQTPRYLIKTRGQQVTLSCSPISGHRSVSWYQQTPGQGLQFLFEYFSETQRNKGNFPGRFSGRQFSNSRSEMNVSTLELGDSALYLCASSESLATSTDTQYFGPGTRLTVL.

This clone was seen a handful of times. The chain has TRBV5-4 and TRBJ2-1; perhaps TRBD2 as D (5 bases). Trimming took 3 bases from V and 7 from J, leaving 11 bases between them. CDR3 size: 13 residues. Germline V lookup: CDR1 SGHNT, CDR2 YYREEE (reference sequence). The CDR3 DNA reads as TGTGCCAGCAGCTCCCCTCCGGGGAATGAGCAGTTCTTC. Translated, it gives CASSSPPGNEQFF. The whole variable domain, remainder taken from reference TRBV5-4 and TRBJ2-1, is ETGVTQSPTHLIKTRGQQVTLRCSSQSGHNTVSWYQQALGQGPQFIFQYYREEENGRGNFPPRFSGLQFPNYSSELNVNALELDDSALYLCASSSPPGNEQFFGPGTRLTVL.

The chain is built from TRBV4-1 and TRBJ1-2; TRBD1 agrees at 8 bases. Looked up from germline, CDR1 is MGHRA and CDR2 is YSYEKL. Losses at the gene ends were 0 bases for V and 0 bases for J; bases not matched to a gene: 9. This CDR3 is built from 18 residues. The CDR3 region has the DNA TGCGCCAGCAGCCAAGAGGCCGGGACAGGTTACACTAACTATGGCTACACCTTC. As protein: CASSQEAGTGYTNYGYTF.

This clone has a handful of counts. The gene calls are TRBV13 and TRBJ2-3, with D possibly TRBD2 on 6 matching bases. V was clipped by 6 bases and J by 1 base, with 14 bases between them. The CDR3 contains 15 residues. From germline, CDR1 is PRHDT and CDR2 FYEKMQ (reference sequence). CDR3 protein: CASSVGGGGTDTQYF. CDR3 DNA: TGTGCCAGCAGTGTGGGGGGAGGCGGCACAGATACGCAGTATTTT.

V usage is TRBV7-9 and J usage is TRBJ1-2; possibly TRBD1 for D (5 bases). Trimming took 1 base from V and 5 from J, leaving 11 bases between them. The CDR3 extends over 14 amino acids. Germline V gene data show CDR1 as SEHNR and CDR2 as FQNEAQ (reference sequence). DNA for the CDR3: TGTGCCAGCAGCTTAGGGGGCCAGGGTTATGGCTACACCTTC. Protein sequence: CASSLGGQGYGYTF.

The V call is TRBV28, the J call TRBJ1-4, with 8 bases fitting TRBD1. CDR1 is MDHEN, CDR2 SYDVKM, per germline. V dropped 5 bases and J dropped 3; count of bases not matched to a gene: 8. This CDR3 has 16 residues. In DNA, the CDR3 is TGTGCCAGCAGTGAGGGACAGGTAGCAGCTAATGAAAAACTGTTTTTT. It yields the protein CASSEGQVAANEKLFF.

The J gene is TRBJ1-3, the V gene TRBV7-8; 7 bases align to TRBD1. Germline lookup yields CDR1 SGHVS and CDR2 FQNEAQ. Unmatched junction bases numbered 5, after V lost 5 bases and J lost 1 base. CDR3 length equals 15 residues. The CDR3 nucleotides read TGTGCCAGCAGCCGGGACAGCCTGTCTGGAAACACCATATATTTT. This gives the protein CASSRDSLSGNTIYF.

The genes are TRBV29-1 and TRBJ2-3, with 7 positions matching TRBD2. This CDR3 is built from 12 residues. The junction had 2 bases not matched to a gene; V was cut back by 4 bases and J by 4 bases. Per germline, CDR1 SQVTM and CDR2 ANQGSEA. CDR3 DNA: TGCAGCGTTGCTAGCGGTCCAGATACGCAGTATTTT. It is translated as CSVASGPDTQYF.

The rearrangement links TRBV5-6 to TRBJ1-5, with D hard to call. Trimming cost V 0 bases and J 2 bases, with 9 bases left between them. The germline V gene encodes CDR1 SGHDT and CDR2 YYEEEE. There are 15 residues in the CDR3. CDR3 residues: CASSLGPGGNQPQHF. In DNA form, the CDR3 reads TGTGCCAGCAGCTTGGGCCCCGGAGGCAATCAGCCCCAGCATTTT.

The count of this clone is one. This chain joins TRBV27 and TRBJ2-1, with D perhaps TRBD1 (5 bases). The CDR3 loop spans 13 amino acids. Germline V gene sequence: CDR1 MNHEY, CDR2 SMNVEV (reference sequence). V gave up 5 bases and J gave up 5 bases, with 10 bases separating them. The CDR3 loop reads CASSRGNHNEQFF. The CDR3, as DNA: TGTGCCAGCAGTAGGGGTAATCACAATGAGCAGTTCTTC.

The chain combines TRBV5-1 with TRBJ1-1; 7 nucleotides line up with TRBD1. Losses at the gene ends were 0 bases for V and 0 bases for J; bases not matched to a gene: 5. The CDR3 contains 16 residues. Germline values: CDR1 SGHRS, CDR2 YFSETQ. CDR3 protein: CASSLVGTAMNTEAFF. The CDR3 DNA is TGCGCCAGCAGCTTGGTCGGGACAGCCATGAACACTGAAGCTTTCTTT.